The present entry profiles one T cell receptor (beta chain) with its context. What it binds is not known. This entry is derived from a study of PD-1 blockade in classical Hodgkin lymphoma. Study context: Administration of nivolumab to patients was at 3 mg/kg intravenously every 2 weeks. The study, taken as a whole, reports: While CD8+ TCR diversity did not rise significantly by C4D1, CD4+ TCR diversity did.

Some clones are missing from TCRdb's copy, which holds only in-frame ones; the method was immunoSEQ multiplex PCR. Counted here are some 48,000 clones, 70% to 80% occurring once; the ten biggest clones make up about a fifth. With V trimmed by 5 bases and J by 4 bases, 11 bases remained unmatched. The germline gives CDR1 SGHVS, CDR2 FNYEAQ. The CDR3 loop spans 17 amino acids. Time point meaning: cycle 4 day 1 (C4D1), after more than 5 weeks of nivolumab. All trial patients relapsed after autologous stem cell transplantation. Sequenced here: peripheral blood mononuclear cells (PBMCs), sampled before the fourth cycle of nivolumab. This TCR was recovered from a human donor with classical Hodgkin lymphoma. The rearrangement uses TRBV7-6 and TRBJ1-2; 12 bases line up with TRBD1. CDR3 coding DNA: TGTGCCAGCAGCCGCGAGCGGGACAGGGGGCCTTCCTATGGCTACACCTTC. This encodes CASSRERDRGPSYGYTF.